This T cell receptor beta chain is drawn from a study of metastatic and nonmetastatic thyroid tumors. Study at large: Across peripheral blood and tumor or nodule tissue samples taken from malignant and benign thyroid patients, the repertoires were compared with one another.

Points from the study as a whole: Reported TCR beta diversity, measured in blood and tumor, was significantly higher for malignant thyroid tumors than for benign nodules.

Original analysis: Clinicopathological groups differed in CDR3, with these differences serving to build a distant-metastasis classifier for papillary thyroid cancer. Via MiXCR, TCRdb re-called the PCR reads. TCRdb's processing, not the authors', yielded these V and J calls. The profile shows tens of thousands of clones, about 14% of them singletons. The entire patient cohort was treatment-naive prior to thyroid surgery. This clone was seen repeatedly, ten times or more. Its antigen is unknown. This clonotype was sampled from a female donor with papillary thyroid cancer or a benign thyroid nodule (not recorded which). Some clones in this sample may be carry-over from other donors' samples. Sample: tumor tissue.

CDR3 nucleotides: TGCAGTGCTAGAGATCGCAGCGGGAGTGCGTACAATGAGCAGTTCTTC. It yields the protein CSARDRSGSAYNEQFF. The gene calls are TRBV20-1 and TRBJ2-1; TRBD2 matches 8 bases. This CDR3 is built from 16 residues. The trim removed 0 bases at V and 4 bases at J, leaving 8 bases unmatched. Looked up from germline, CDR1 is DFQATT and CDR2 is SNEGSKA (reference sequence).